The 15 T cell receptor beta chains below all came from one sample that was sequenced in a study of T cells after yellow fever vaccination. TCRdb re-called the 5' RACE reads with MiXCR, one entry per CDR3 protein. The repertoire holds about 340,000 distinct CDR3 sequences, with 4% as singletons. Material: PBMCs, obtained 5 days after the yellow fever booster vaccination. Every receptor here comes from a man between 18 and 35 years old who received the YFV17D yellow fever vaccine.

The chain uses TRBV6-5 and TRBJ1-3; no clear D. V was trimmed by 5 bases and J by 6 bases, leaving 14 bases between them. Germline V gives CDR1 MNHEY, CDR2 SVGAGI. The CDR3 is made up of 14 amino acids. CDR3 loop: CASSVTPVANTIYF. CDR3 DNA sequence: TGTGCCAGCAGTGTGACTCCCGTGGCAAACACCATATATTTT.

V is TRBV24-1 and J is TRBJ2-2, with D tentatively TRBD1 or TRBD2 (5 bases each). CDR1 is KGHDR, CDR2 SFDVKD, per germline. V was trimmed by 6 bases and J by 6 bases, leaving 25 bases between them. The CDR3 covers 18 residues. The CDR3 here is CATSSPTDSGPLPGELFF. The CDR3 nucleotides read TGTGCCACCAGTTCCCCAACCGATTCGGGACCCCTACCCGGGGAGCTGTTTTTT.

V gene TRBV6-6 combines with J gene TRBJ1-2; D remains ambiguous. The CDR3 has 16 residues. CDR1 and CDR2 from the germline V gene are MNHNY and SVGAGI (reference sequence). V lost 5 bases and J 2 bases, leaving 18 bases between the germline ends. CDR3 nucleotides: TGTGCCAGCAGTACGGATGTGGGGAGGGAGAACTATGGCTACACCTTC. Translated, it gives CASSTDVGRENYGYTF.

The J gene is TRBJ2-1, the V gene TRBV5-1; D tentatively fits TRBD1 or TRBD2 (6 bases each). CDR1 SGHRS and CDR2 YFSETQ come from the germline V gene. The CDR3 has 15 amino acids. The V gene lost 2 bases and the J gene lost 0 bases, with 9 bases spanning the gap. The CDR3 DNA is TGCGCCAGCAGCTTTGGGGGGCCCTCCTACAATGAGCAGTTCTTC. Translated, it gives CASSFGGPSYNEQFF.

This chain connects TRBV6-2 or TRBV6-3 to TRBJ1-1, with D possibly matching TRBD1 (6 bases). The CDR3 runs to 18 residues. Trimming pared 6 bases from V and 1 base from J, leaving 24 bases between. The V gene's germline CDR1 is MNHEY and CDR2 SVGEGT. This CDR3 is CASSPYWAKTGPNTEAFF. Here the CDR3 DNA reads TGTGCCAGCAGCCCCTATTGGGCCAAAACAGGGCCGAACACTGAAGCTTTCTTT.

The chain joins TRBV27 to TRBJ2-7, with 7 bases lining up with TRBD2. The CDR3 totals 18 residues. Looked up from germline, CDR1 is MNHEY and CDR2 is SMNVEV (reference sequence). The V segment lost 0 bases and the J segment 3 bases; nucleotides outside the gene matches: 14. The CDR3 loop is CASSLSQIPGGSYYEQYF. CDR3 bases: TGTGCCAGCAGTTTATCACAAATACCCGGGGGGTCCTACTACGAGCAGTACTTC.

This clonotype showed up just a few times. Here the CDR3 DNA reads TGTGCCAGCAGCTTACGAAACGGGGGGAACACCGGGGAGCTGTTTTTT. This gives the protein CASSLRNGGNTGELFF. This chain links TRBV7-8 with TRBJ2-2; maybe TRBD2 (6 bases). The CDR3 consists of 16 residues. From germline, CDR1 is SGHVS and CDR2 FQNEAQ. Trimming took 2 bases from V and 1 from J, leaving 11 bases between them.

In nucleotides, the CDR3 is TGTGCCTGGACGTATCAGGGGGAGGTCTACGAGCAGTACTTC. It codes for CAWTYQGEVYEQYF. The rearrangement links TRBV30 to TRBJ2-7; weak D call: TRBD1 (7 bases). V lost 4 bases to trimming and J lost 3 bases, with 16 bases between them. Germline V lookup: CDR1 GTSNPN, CDR2 SVGIG (reference sequence). The CDR3 totals 14 residues.

At least ten counts were recorded for this clonotype. The V gene is TRBV20-1, the J gene TRBJ2-3; TRBD2 might be the D (5 bases). Germline values: CDR1 DFQATT, CDR2 SNEGSKA (reference sequence). V was trimmed by 6 bases and J by 0 bases, leaving 7 bases between them. The CDR3 is 12 residues long. The CDR3 protein is CSARTSTDTQYF. CDR3 nucleotide sequence: TGCAGTGCCAGGACTAGCACAGATACGCAGTATTTT.

This chain connects TRBV7-9 to TRBJ1-1; D ambiguous. The germline CDR1 and CDR2 sequences are SEHNR and FQNEAQ (reference sequence). The CDR3 extends over 13 amino acids. With 3 bases removed from V and 0 bases from J, the gap between germline ends came to 5 bases. In DNA, the CDR3 is TGTGCCAGCAGCTTCCAGCTGAACACTGAAGCTTTCTTT. Translation gives CASSFQLNTEAFF.

The rearrangement uses TRBV5-1 and TRBJ1-1, with a tentative D call TRBD1 (6 bases). The CDR3 runs to 16 residues. Trimming left V 1 base short and J 4 bases short, with 17 bases between. From germline, CDR1 is SGHRS and CDR2 YFSETQ. DNA of the CDR3: TGCGCCAGCAGCTTGCTTAAGAGGCAGGGGCCCACTGAAGCTTTCTTT. Translation: CASSLLKRQGPTEAFF.

This clonotype turned up a few times. This chain links TRBV7-2 with TRBJ2-5, with D perhaps TRBD2 (5 bases). V was pared by 5 bases and J by 5 bases, with 15 bases between. Germline V CDR1 and CDR2: SGHTA, FQGNSA. This CDR3 comprises 14 residues. The CDR3: CASSHRAVGETQYF. The CDR3 DNA reads TGTGCCAGCAGCCATCGAGCGGTGGGGGAGACCCAGTACTTC. The full variable domain, its missing parts supplied by reference TRBV7-2 and TRBJ2-5, is GAGVSQSPSNKVTEKGKDVELRCDPISGHTALYWYRQSLGQGLEFLIYFQGNSAPDKSGLPSDRFSAERTGGSVSTLTIQRTQQEDSAVYLCASSHRAVGETQYFGPGTRLLVL.

This clonotype was observed at least ten times. The chain joins TRBV27 to TRBJ1-1; D ambiguous. The CDR3 is 14 residues long. CDR1 and CDR2 (germline): MNHEY, SMNVEV (reference sequence). Trimming pared 6 bases from V and 6 bases from J, leaving 17 bases between. CDR3 loop: CASRLRSGIAEAFF. The CDR3 nucleotides read TGTGCCAGCAGGCTGCGTAGTGGGATAGCTGAAGCTTTCTTT.

This clonotype was found many times. The rearrangement joins TRBV7-9 to TRBJ2-2; no firm D call. The CDR3 has 11 amino acids. CDR1 is SEHNR and CDR2 is FQNEAQ in the germline V gene (reference sequence). V was cut by 7 bases and J by 6 bases, with 6 bases left in between. DNA of the CDR3: TGTGCCAGCACCCCCGCCGGGGAGCTGTTTTTT. Residues: CASTPAGELFF.

The table lists this clonotype with a count of one. V and J are TRBV12-3 or TRBV12-4 and TRBJ2-1; D uncertain. The CDR3 totals 13 residues. Trimming cost V 6 bases and J 6 bases, with 12 bases left between them. CDR3: CASRVGLGNEQFF. The CDR3, as DNA: TGTGCCAGCAGGGTAGGGCTCGGCAATGAGCAGTTCTTC.